The clone carrying this T cell receptor (beta chain) has a single count. The record originates from a study of cytomegalovirus exposure and HLA in healthy donors. 13 Jbeta primers and 60 Vbeta primers were used for the PCR. Libraries were prepared by immunoSEQ multiplex PCR; TCRdb keeps only in-frame clonotypes and omits some of them. The sample consists of roughly 150,000 clones, 60% to 80% of them appearing once. This clonotype was obtained from a man aged 50 to 60 in good health and CMV-seropositive. Input material: PBMCs.

CDR3 residues: CASSVAGTTEAFF. The DNA for the CDR3 is TGTGCCAGCAGCGTTGCAGGGACTACTGAAGCTTTCTTT. The rearrangement joins TRBV9 to TRBJ1-1, with D perhaps TRBD1 (5 bases). CDR1 is SGDLS and CDR2 is YYNGEE in the germline V gene. The CDR3 sequence is 13 residues long. V gave up 2 bases and J gave up 5 bases, with 10 bases separating them.